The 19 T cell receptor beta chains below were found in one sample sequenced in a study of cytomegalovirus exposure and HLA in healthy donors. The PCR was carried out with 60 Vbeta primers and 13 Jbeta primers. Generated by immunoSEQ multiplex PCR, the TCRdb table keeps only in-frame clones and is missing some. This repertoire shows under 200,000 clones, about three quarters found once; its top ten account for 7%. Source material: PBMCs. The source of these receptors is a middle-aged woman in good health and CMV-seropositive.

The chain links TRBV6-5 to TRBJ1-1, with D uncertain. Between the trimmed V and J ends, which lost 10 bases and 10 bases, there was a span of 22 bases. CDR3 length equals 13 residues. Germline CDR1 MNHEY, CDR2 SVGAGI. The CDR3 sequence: CATRLLGSYSAFF. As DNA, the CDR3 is TGTGCCACCCGTTTATTGGGGAGTTATTCAGCTTTCTTT.

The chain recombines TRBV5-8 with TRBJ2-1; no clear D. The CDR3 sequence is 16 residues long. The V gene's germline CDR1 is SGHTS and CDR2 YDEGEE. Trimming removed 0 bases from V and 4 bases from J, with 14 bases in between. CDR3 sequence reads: CASSLVSGVSYNEQFF. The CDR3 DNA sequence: TGTGCCAGCAGCTTGGTATCCGGAGTGAGTTACAATGAGCAGTTCTTC.

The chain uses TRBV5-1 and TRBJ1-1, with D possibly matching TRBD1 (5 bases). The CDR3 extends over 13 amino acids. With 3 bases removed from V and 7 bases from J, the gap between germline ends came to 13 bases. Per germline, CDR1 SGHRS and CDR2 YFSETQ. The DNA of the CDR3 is TGCGCCAGCAGCTGGGGCGGTCCGGGTGAAGCTTTCTTT. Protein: CASSWGGPGEAFF.

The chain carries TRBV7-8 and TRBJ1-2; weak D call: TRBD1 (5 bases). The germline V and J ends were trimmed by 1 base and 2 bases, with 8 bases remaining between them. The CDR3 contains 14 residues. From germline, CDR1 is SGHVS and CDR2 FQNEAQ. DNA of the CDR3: TGTGCCAGCAGCTTAGTTGGGGGGAACTATGGCTACACCTTC. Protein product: CASSLVGGNYGYTF.

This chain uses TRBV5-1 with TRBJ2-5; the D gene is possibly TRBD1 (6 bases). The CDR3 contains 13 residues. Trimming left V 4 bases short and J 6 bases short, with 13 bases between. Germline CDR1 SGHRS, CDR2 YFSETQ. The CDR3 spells CASSTGTIKTQYF. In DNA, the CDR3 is TGCGCCAGCAGCACCGGGACAATTAAGACCCAGTACTTC.

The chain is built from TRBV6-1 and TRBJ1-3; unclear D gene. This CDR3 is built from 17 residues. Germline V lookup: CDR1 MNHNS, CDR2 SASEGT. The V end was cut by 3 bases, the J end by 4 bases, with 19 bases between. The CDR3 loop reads CASSDVGLIVSGNTIYF. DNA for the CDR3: TGTGCCAGCAGTGATGTGGGCTTGATCGTGTCGGGAAACACCATATATTTT.

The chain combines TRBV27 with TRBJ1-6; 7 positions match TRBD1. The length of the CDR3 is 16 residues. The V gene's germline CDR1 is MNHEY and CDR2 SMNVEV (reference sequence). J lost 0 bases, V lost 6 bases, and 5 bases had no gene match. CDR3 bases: TGTGCCAGCAGACAGGGGTTGAGCTCCTATAATTCACCCCTCCACTTT. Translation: CASRQGLSSYNSPLHF.

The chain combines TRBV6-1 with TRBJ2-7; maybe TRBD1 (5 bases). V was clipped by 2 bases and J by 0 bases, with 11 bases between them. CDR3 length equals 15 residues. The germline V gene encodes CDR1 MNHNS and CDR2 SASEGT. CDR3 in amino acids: CASSEWGSNSYEQYF. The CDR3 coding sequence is TGTGCCAGCAGTGAATGGGGCAGTAACTCCTACGAGCAGTACTTC.

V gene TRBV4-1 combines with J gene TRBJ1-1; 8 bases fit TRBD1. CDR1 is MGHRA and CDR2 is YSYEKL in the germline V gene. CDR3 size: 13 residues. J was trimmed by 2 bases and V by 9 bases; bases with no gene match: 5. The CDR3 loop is CASRTGLNTEAFF. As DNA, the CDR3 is TGCGCCAGTAGGACAGGGCTTAACACTGAAGCTTTCTTT.

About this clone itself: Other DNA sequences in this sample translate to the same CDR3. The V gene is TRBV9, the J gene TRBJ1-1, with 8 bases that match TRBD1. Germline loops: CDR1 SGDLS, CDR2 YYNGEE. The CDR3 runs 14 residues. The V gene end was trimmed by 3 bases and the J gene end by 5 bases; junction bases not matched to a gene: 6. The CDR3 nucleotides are TGTGCCAGCAGCGAACAGGGGGTAGGGACTGAAGCTTTCTTT. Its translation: CASSEQGVGTEAFF.

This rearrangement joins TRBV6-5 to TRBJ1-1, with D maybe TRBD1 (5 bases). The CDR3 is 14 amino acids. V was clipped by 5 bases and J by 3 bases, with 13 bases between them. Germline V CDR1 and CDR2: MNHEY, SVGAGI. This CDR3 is CASSKSGLHTEAFF. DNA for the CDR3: TGTGCCAGCAGTAAGTCGGGACTCCACACTGAAGCTTTCTTT.

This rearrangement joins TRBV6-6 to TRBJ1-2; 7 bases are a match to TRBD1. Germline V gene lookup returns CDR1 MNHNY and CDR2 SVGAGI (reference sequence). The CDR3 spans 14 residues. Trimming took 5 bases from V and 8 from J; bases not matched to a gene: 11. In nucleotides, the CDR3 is TGTGCCAGCAGTACGGAGGGGGCAAGGATCGGCTACACCTTC. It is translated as CASSTEGARIGYTF.

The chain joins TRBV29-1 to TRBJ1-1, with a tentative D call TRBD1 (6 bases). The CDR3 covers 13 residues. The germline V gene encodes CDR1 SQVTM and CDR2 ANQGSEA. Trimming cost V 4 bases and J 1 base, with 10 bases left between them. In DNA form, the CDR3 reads TGCAGCGTTGCGATAGGGGGGAACACTGAAGCTTTCTTT. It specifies CSVAIGGNTEAFF.

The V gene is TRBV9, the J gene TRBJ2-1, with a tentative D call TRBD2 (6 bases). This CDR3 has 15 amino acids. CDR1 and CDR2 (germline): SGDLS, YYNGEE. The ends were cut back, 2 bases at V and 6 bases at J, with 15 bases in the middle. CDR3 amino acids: CASSVIGQEGNEQFF. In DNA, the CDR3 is TGTGCCAGCAGCGTTATAGGCCAGGAGGGCAATGAGCAGTTCTTC.

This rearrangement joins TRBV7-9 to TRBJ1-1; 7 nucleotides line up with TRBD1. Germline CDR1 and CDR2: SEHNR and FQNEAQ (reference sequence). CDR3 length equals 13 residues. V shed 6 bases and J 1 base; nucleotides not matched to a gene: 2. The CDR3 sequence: CASSNRGNTEAFF. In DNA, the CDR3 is TGTGCCAGCAGTAACAGGGGGAACACTGAAGCTTTCTTT.

CDR3 protein: CAIGTSGGSDTQYF. In nucleotides, the CDR3 is TGTGCCATCGGTACTAGCGGGGGTTCAGATACGCAGTATTTT. This rearrangement joins TRBV10-3 to TRBJ2-3; 11 nucleotides line up with TRBD2. Germline CDR1 reads ENHRY; CDR2 reads SYGVKD. With V trimmed by 8 bases and J by 4 bases, 5 bases remained unmatched. This CDR3 comprises 14 residues.

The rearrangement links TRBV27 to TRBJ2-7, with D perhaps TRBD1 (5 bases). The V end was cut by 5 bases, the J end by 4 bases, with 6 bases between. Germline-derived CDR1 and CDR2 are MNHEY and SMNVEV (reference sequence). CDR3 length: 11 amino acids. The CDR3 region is CASSQGYEQYF. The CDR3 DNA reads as TGTGCCAGCAGTCAGGGATACGAGCAGTACTTC.

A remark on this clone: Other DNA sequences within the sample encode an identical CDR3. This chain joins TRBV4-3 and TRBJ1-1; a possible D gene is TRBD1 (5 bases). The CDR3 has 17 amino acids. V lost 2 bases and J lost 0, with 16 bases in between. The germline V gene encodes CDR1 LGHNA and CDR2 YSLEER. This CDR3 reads CASSQKTQGAVNTEAFF. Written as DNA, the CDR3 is TGCGCCAGCAGCCAAAAGACTCAAGGGGCCGTGAACACTGAAGCTTTCTTT.

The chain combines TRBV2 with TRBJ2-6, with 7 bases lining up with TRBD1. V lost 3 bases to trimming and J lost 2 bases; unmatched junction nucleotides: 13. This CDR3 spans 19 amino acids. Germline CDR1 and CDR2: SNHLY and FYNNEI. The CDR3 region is CASSDRDRAVLAGANVLTF. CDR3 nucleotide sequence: TGTGCCAGCAGTGACCGAGACAGGGCAGTCTTGGCTGGGGCCAACGTCCTGACTTTC.